Here is one T cell receptor beta chain with its context. Trimming removed 2 bases at V and 2 bases at J, with 7 bases between. Germline V lookup: CDR1 SGHRS, CDR2 YFSETQ. The CDR3 runs 14 residues. Libraries were prepared by immunoSEQ multiplex PCR; TCRdb keeps only in-frame clonotypes and omits some of them. Here the sample spans around 140,000 clones, roughly 91% being singletons. This specimen comes from a study of control samples from healthy donors and cancer patients. This TCR came from a man over 45 with head and neck cancer. The chain uses TRBV5-1 and TRBJ1-4; no firm D call. Sequencing used PBMCs. The CDR3 sequence: CASSFSGTNEKLFF. DNA for the CDR3: TGCGCCAGCAGCTTTTCGGGGACTAATGAAAAACTGTTTTTT.